The next 14 T cell receptor beta chains were all read from a single sample in a study. Tregs were sorted as CD4+CD25+CD127-/low cells. TCRdb reprocessed the 5' RACE reads with MiXCR, giving one entry per CDR3 protein. Of about 57,000 distinct CDR3 sequences in the sample, less than 30% were seen once. Sequencing input: tumor-infiltrating Tregs sorted from the breast tumor. The receptors stem from a female donor with breast cancer.

This clonotype was detected many times. The chain has TRBV20-1 and TRBJ1-1; D unresolved. The CDR3 has 14 amino acids. V was shortened by 0 bases and J by 11 bases, with 19 bases between the two germline ends. Germline V gene lookup returns CDR1 DFQATT and CDR2 SNEGSKA (reference sequence). The CDR3 region has the DNA TGCAGTGCTAGAGAGCTTACTGTAATCTTCCCCGCTTTCTTT. It codes for CSARELTVIFPAFF.

This clonotype was seen more than once but under ten times. The rearrangement joins TRBV7-3 to TRBJ2-6; D tentatively reads TRBD1 or TRBD2 (6 bases each). The CDR3 totals 18 residues. V lost 3 bases to trimming and J lost 9 bases, with 24 bases between them. Germline CDR1 and CDR2: SGHTA and FQGTGA. This CDR3 is CASSFLEGTGTRGNVLTF. CDR3 sequence (DNA): TGTGCCAGCAGCTTCCTAGAGGGGACTGGGACCAGGGGCAACGTCCTGACTTTC. The full variable domain, in which reference TRBV7-3 and TRBJ2-6 provide the parts outside the CDR3, is GAGVSQTPSNKVTEKGKYVELRCDPISGHTALYWYRQSLGQGPEFLIYFQGTGAADDSGLPNDRFFAVRPEGSVSTLKIQRTERGDSAVYLCASSFLEGTGTRGNVLTFGAGSRLTVL.

The chain has TRBV5-1 and TRBJ2-5; possible D gene TRBD2, 6 bases. Trimming shortened V by 4 bases and J by 2 bases, and 15 bases separated the two germline ends. The CDR3 has 15 residues. Looked up from germline, CDR1 is SGHRS and CDR2 is YFSETQ. The CDR3 bases are TGCGCCAGCAGCATGGGCGGCGGAGGGCAAGAGACCCAGTACTTC. It specifies CASSMGGGGQETQYF.

This clonotype was detected only a few times. This chain links TRBV21-1 with TRBJ2-5; the table calls TRBD1, which could not be checked here. TRBV21-1 is recorded as a pseudogene. The CDR3 length is 16 residues. The CDR3 DNA is TGTGCCAGCAGAACAACCCAGGACAGGAACCAAGAGACCCAGTACTTC. Its protein product is CASRTTQDRNQETQYF.

This clonotype appeared a few times. J is TRBJ2-3 and V is TRBV5-4, with D perhaps TRBD2 (5 bases). Trimming cost V 4 bases and J 7 bases, with 19 bases left between them. The CDR3 consists of 15 residues. Germline assignment: CDR1 SGHNT and CDR2 YYREEE (reference sequence). The CDR3 nucleotides read TGTGCCAGCAGCCCCGGAGGCAGTCGGGGATATACGCAGTATTTT. It encodes CASSPGGSRGYTQYF.

The chain employs TRBV6-2 or TRBV6-3 and TRBJ2-1; 10 nucleotides agree with TRBD1. Germline-derived CDR1 and CDR2 are MNHEY and SVGEGT. The CDR3 has 17 amino acids. The trim removed 3 bases at V and 5 bases at J, leaving 10 bases unmatched. For the CDR3, the DNA is TGTGCCAGCAGTTATACCCGGGACAGGGGAACCCACAATGAGCAGTTCTTC. Translating gives CASSYTRDRGTHNEQFF.

A few counts support this clonotype. This chain uses TRBV7-9 with TRBJ1-1; D gene unclear. The germline CDR1 and CDR2 sequences are SEHNR and FQNEAQ (reference sequence). The CDR3 is made up of 15 amino acids. V was clipped by 6 bases and J by 4 bases, with 18 bases between them. Here the CDR3 reads CASSAFSNVGTEAFF. In nucleotides, the CDR3 is TGTGCCAGCAGTGCCTTCTCGAACGTGGGCACTGAAGCTTTCTTT.

This clonotype occurred many times. The chain is built from TRBV6-6 and TRBJ1-2; D is unclear. V was cut by 4 bases and J by 3 bases, with 6 bases left in between. The CDR3 sequence is 12 residues long. Germline V gene lookup returns CDR1 MNHNY and CDR2 SVGAGI (reference sequence). CDR3 sequence (DNA): TGTGCCAGCAGTTCGGCAGACTATGGCTACACCTTC. It codes for CASSSADYGYTF.

V usage is TRBV20-1 and J usage is TRBJ1-5, with D perhaps matching TRBD1 (6 bases). Germline V lookup: CDR1 DFQATT, CDR2 SNEGSKA (reference sequence). The V end was cut by 3 bases, the J end by 6 bases, with 15 bases between. This CDR3 is built from 14 residues. The CDR3 region is CSARGAQGTQPQHF. The CDR3 DNA is TGCAGTGCTAGGGGGGCACAGGGTACTCAGCCCCAGCATTTT.

This clonotype came up once. The gene calls are TRBV20-1 and TRBJ1-5, with D unresolved. Germline lookup yields CDR1 DFQATT and CDR2 SNEGSKA (reference sequence). CDR3 length: 13 amino acids. V was shortened by 1 base and J by 2 bases, with 6 bases between the two germline ends. The CDR3 DNA is TGCAGTGCTAGAGCGGGAGGCAATCAGCCCCAGCATTTT. Translated, it gives CSARAGGNQPQHF.

The chain joins TRBV3-1 to TRBJ2-2; 8 nucleotides agree with TRBD1. Trimming took 4 bases from V and 5 from J; bases not matched to a gene: 6. The CDR3 covers 15 residues. Looked up from germline, CDR1 is LGHDT and CDR2 is YNNKEL (reference sequence). The CDR3 DNA reads TGTGCCAGCAGCCCAGGGGGCGAGCGGACCGGGGAGCTGTTTTTT. As protein: CASSPGGERTGELFF.

This clonotype was recorded at least ten times. The chain recombines TRBV4-3 with TRBJ2-3, with a possible D match to TRBD1 (5 bases). The V gene lost 1 base and the J gene lost 6 bases, with 8 bases spanning the gap. Germline CDR1 is LGHNA and CDR2 is YSLEER. This CDR3 is built from 13 residues. The DNA for the CDR3 is TGCGCCAGCAGCCAAGGCCAGGGTGATACGCAGTATTTT. This gives the protein CASSQGQGDTQYF.

The table lists this clonotype with a few counts. This chain links TRBV7-2 with TRBJ2-7; D may be TRBD1 (5 bases). Trimming cost V 2 bases and J 3 bases, with 11 bases left between them. Germline-derived CDR1 and CDR2 are SGHTA and FQGNSA. CDR3 length equals 14 residues. CDR3 sequence: CASSLSPGIYEQYF. The CDR3 DNA follows: TGTGCCAGCAGCTTATCGCCAGGGATCTACGAGCAGTACTTC.

In its sample, this clonotype was seen a few times. This chain joins TRBV20-1 and TRBJ1-1; TRBD1 agrees at 8 bases. Germline assignment: CDR1 DFQATT and CDR2 SNEGSKA (reference sequence). V was clipped by 2 bases and J by 1 base; unmatched bases: 6. The CDR3 extends over 15 amino acids. DNA of the CDR3: TGCAGTGCTAGACTAAGACAGGGGAGGAACACTGAAGCTTTCTTT. This sequence encodes CSARLRQGRNTEAFF.